This entry concerns a single T cell receptor (beta chain). This clone was seen only a few times. What this receptor recognizes is not known. No qualities accompany the bases; no much larger clone lies one base away. Trimming costs V 3 bases and J 1 base, and their ends lie 6 bases apart. For CDR1 and CDR2, the germline V gene lists SGHAT and FQNNGV. The CDR3 starts with the cysteine, ends with the phenylalanine, and has 14 residues. Only CDR3 DNA remains: 42 bases, in frame from the first base. The immunoSEQ assay was used to generate TCR beta chain sequences from genomic DNA. The authors' analysis ran thus. CDR3 sequences that did not begin with the conserved framework cysteine at position 104 were removed by hand. Clonality was calculated as one minus the normalized Shannon's Diversity Index, with values ranging from 0 (maximal diversity) to 1 (oligoclonal). Chi-squared comparison-of-proportions tests were used to check whether the frequency of the same CDR3 differed between samples, for example brain versus blood. Public clonotypes were identified through searches of immuneACCESS, and similarity to known antiviral clonotypes was evaluated with the VDJdb browser. TCRdb took over this immuneACCESS table, retaining in-frame rearrangements with V and J assigned. Such tables are incomplete; in checked studies, under half of the missing clones stem from an unresolved V gene, and the remainder is unexplained. V and J calls and clone size are as listed in that table; D and trimming were resolved from the DNA. Present in this sample are 1,500 to 2,500 clones, 70% to 85% of which were seen just once. Approximately 22% of the sample rests with the top ten.

The source of the sample is a study of brain T cells in children with intractable seizures (dated by TCRdb to the early 2020s). For context, the study as a whole: As a first screen for immune gene transcripts, resected brain tissue from just under 55 pediatric epilepsy surgery cases was run on a NanoString immunology panel. Among the approximately twelve selected surgery cases, pre-surgery blood was additionally sequenced for eight, leaving four cases with brain tissue only. Results the study describes overall, beyond this receptor: The top 50 brain clonotypes contained both public and private clones, and in each case the most abundant public CDR3 closely resembled known HCMV, EBV or influenza A epitope-specific CDR3s. Viral specificity was inferred only from CDR3 sequence similarity, and patients' HCMV serostatus was unknown. Because sequencing depth differed between pre- and post-surgery blood, the absence of clones from the pre-surgery sample may reflect undersampling.

The label giving this sample's time point can be read as: resected brain tissue, or blood drawn just prior to surgery. The surgery cases showing the highest brain T cell transcript signatures were chosen for TCR beta chain sequencing of brain tissue and, when available, of blood. Before surgery, patients had received at least one anti-epileptic drug. TCR-sequenced patients were children with drug-resistant epilepsy due to tuberous sclerosis complex, focal cortical dysplasia, Rasmussen encephalitis or hemimegalencephaly. Brain samples were frozen blocks of fresh involved resected tissue taken at epilepsy surgery. The Monarch genomic DNA purification kit was used to extract bulk genomic DNA from unsorted brain tissue and whole blood.

The clonotype was recovered from a girl aged 2-10 years with tuberous sclerosis and intractable seizures. Specimen: resected brain tissue, collected at surgery. Here the chain combines TRBV11-2 and TRBJ2-2; no D gene can be assigned with confidence. In nucleotides, the sequence is TGTGCCAGCAGCTTGTATCTGAACACCGGGGAGCTGTTTTTT. Protein translation: CASSLYLNTGELFF.